This T cell receptor beta chain appears in the sequencing data of a study of immune evolution from preneoplasia to lung adenocarcinoma. Resections took place in Japan or China from about 2013 to 2017. H&E slides confirmed each diagnosis, reviewed by two pathologists independently. Germline V gene sequence: CDR1 LNHDA, CDR2 SQIVND (reference sequence). The ends lost 7 bases at V and 2 bases at J; junction bases unmatched: 7. The CDR3 has 15 amino acids. Sequencing used immunoSEQ multiplex PCR; TCRdb keeps in-frame clones, though not all of them. The data hold around 7,000 clones, with roughly three quarters observed a single time. Study-wide results and caveats: From normal lung to invasive adenocarcinoma, top clone frequencies appeared to decrease. Later-stage lesions appeared to have more T cells, more diversity, less clonality.

This clone was detected only once. Antigen unknown. This sequence joins TRBV19 and TRBJ2-5; the match to TRBD2 covers 10 bases. The TCR was taken from a person aged 55-80 years with lung adenocarcinoma. The sample was FFPE adjacent normal lung tissue. This chain's CDR3 is CASNLGTSEQETQYF. CDR3 nucleotide sequence: TGTGCCAGTAACTTGGGGACTAGCGAACAAGAGACCCAGTACTTC.